These T cell receptor beta chains were read from a single sample in a study of patients and donors after allogeneic stem cell transplantation. TCRdb reprocessed the RT-PCR reads with MiXCR, giving one entry per CDR3 protein. The repertoire consists of fewer than 75,000 distinct CDR3 sequences, with less than 15% occurring once and the leading ten covering around 33%. The material sequenced was blood, either unsorted or a sorted T cell fraction (not recorded which). Receptor source: a human donor who was either an allogeneic HSCT recipient or a stem cell or donor lymphocyte infusion donor (not recorded which). It is not recorded whose cells these are; they may come from a transplant donor. Both conserved end residues are part of each CDR3. Fields, in order: J gene, V gene, clone size, D gene, CDR3 DNA, CDR3 protein. The D gene is left open where the match is weak. Clone size is not always given. Where it is, it says once, few, many or a class for expanded clones.

>TRBJ2-1|TRBV6-5|few|TRBD2
TGTGCCAGCAGTTACCGGGGGGTCTACAATGAGCAGTTCTTC
CASSYRGVYNEQFF
>TRBJ2-4|TRBV12-3/TRBV12-4|-|-
TGTGCCAGCAGTTCATCGGGGGTTCAGTACTTC
CASSSSGVQYF
>TRBJ1-1|TRBV5-1|-|-
TGCGCCAGCAGCTTGGGGGAGGGAAGGCGGATGAACACTGAAGCTTTCTTT
CASSLGEGRRMNTEAFF
>TRBJ1-2|TRBV5-1|many|TRBD1
TGCGCCAGCAGCTCCCAGGGGGCAGTAAGTGATGGCTACACCTTC
CASSSQGAVSDGYTF
>TRBJ1-2|TRBV6-5|many|-
TGTGCCAGCAGTTACTCCTCGGACAGTGGGTACGGCTACACCTTC
CASSYSSDSGYGYTF
>TRBJ2-3|TRBV5-1|many|TRBD2
TGCGCCAGCAGAGGACTAGCGGACACAGATACGCAGTATTTT
CASRGLADTDTQYF
>TRBJ2-3|TRBV3-1|few|TRBD2
TGTGCCAGCAGCCAACTGACTAGCGGGAGGGGTAGCACAGATACGCAGTATTTT
CASSQLTSGRGSTDTQYF
>TRBJ1-2|TRBV5-1|-|-
TGCGCCAGCAGCTTGGAGGGCAAGAGCTATGGCTACACCTTC
CASSLEGKSYGYTF
>TRBJ2-1|TRBV15|many|-
TGTGCCACCAAAGCAGCGTTCTCCTACAATGAGCAGTTCTTC
CATKAAFSYNEQFF
>TRBJ2-2|TRBV18|few|TRBD2
TGTGCCAGCTCACCACCGGGACTAGCGATCACCGGGGAGCTGTTTTTT
CASSPPGLAITGELFF
>TRBJ2-7|TRBV4-2|few|-
TGTGCCAGCAGCCAAGATGGAGCGGGCCCCTACGAGCAGTACTTC
CASSQDGAGPYEQYF
>TRBJ2-7|TRBV25-1|few|TRBD2
TGTGCCAGCAGTCCATTGGGGGGACTAGCGGGAGTGGGCTACGAGCAGTACTTC
CASSPLGGLAGVGYEQYF
>TRBJ2-1|TRBV7-2|many|-
TGTGCCAGCAGCTTAGACGCAGGGGCCTACAATGAGCAGTTCTTC
CASSLDAGAYNEQFF
>TRBJ2-5|TRBV7-2|few|TRBD2
TGTGCCAGCAGCTTAGCCGGGACTAGCGGATACCAAGAGACCCAGTACTTC
CASSLAGTSGYQETQYF
>TRBJ2-3|TRBV6-1|-|-
TGTGCCAGCAGTGAACTAGGTGGGGCAGATACGCAGTATTTT
CASSELGGADTQYF
>TRBJ2-7|TRBV27|-|-
TGTGCCAGCAGTTTACTAGGCAGCTTTTCCTACGAGCAGTACTTC
CASSLLGSFSYEQYF
>TRBJ1-2|TRBV18|-|-
TGTGCCAGCTCGACGGAAGCTAACTATGGCTACACCTTC
CASSTEANYGYTF
>TRBJ2-3|TRBV29-1|-|TRBD1
TGCAGCGTTGAGGTGGGACAGGGTGTGGGAGATACGCAGTATTTT
CSVEVGQGVGDTQYF
>TRBJ2-1|TRBV9|few|TRBD2
TGTGCCAGCAGCGTCGGGGGGGTCCTATACAATGAGCAGTTCTTC
CASSVGGVLYNEQFF
>TRBJ2-5|TRBV11-3|-|TRBD2
TGTGCCAGCCGTACTAGCGCGAAAGAGACCCAGTACTTC
CASRTSAKETQYF
>TRBJ2-7|TRBV12-3/TRBV12-4|-|-
TGTGCCAGCAGCTTCCAGTGGTTAGAGCAGTACTTC
CASSFQWLEQYF
>TRBJ2-3|TRBV7-2|few|TRBD2
TGTGCCAGCCCACCCCAAGCCGGGAGGCCGACAGATACGCAGTATTTT
CASPPQAGRPTDTQYF
>TRBJ1-2|TRBV20-1|many|TRBD1
TGCAGTGCCCGAACAGCGACAGGGTACGACTATGGCTACACCTTC
CSARTATGYDYGYTF
>TRBJ2-2|TRBV9|-|TRBD2
TGTGCCAGCAGCGTATTCGGGACTAGCGACACCGGGGAGCTGTTTTTT
CASSVFGTSDTGELFF